This TCR beta chain came from a study of cytomegalovirus exposure and HLA in healthy donors. General study results and limits: Associated with cytomegalovirus, according to the listing, were 150 to 200 TCR beta chains. Among the sequence variants, a highly shared cluster was likely an artifact of sequencing. Most TCR beta V segments were productive about 90% or about 30% of the time in an earlier analysis.

Worth noting for this clone: What it binds is unknown.

Primers: 60 Vbeta forward and 13 Jbeta reverse. TCRdb's table, derived via immunoSEQ multiplex PCR, lists solely in-frame clones and lacks some. The sample includes 85,000 to 95,000 clones, 7.5% to 8.5% of them seen just once. CDR1 and CDR2 from the germline V gene are SGHVS and FQNEAQ. The CDR3 has 14 residues. Trimming left V 5 bases short and J 0 bases short, with 7 bases between. The clonotype comes from a man in his forties or fifties in good health and CMV-seronegative. V usage is TRBV7-8 and J usage is TRBJ2-2, with D tentatively TRBD2 (5 bases). The sequencing input was PBMCs. The CDR3 DNA reads TGTGCCAGCAGCCAGGACTCGAACACCGGGGAGCTGTTTTTT. Amino acid sequence: CASSQDSNTGELFF. The full variable domain, its missing parts supplied by reference TRBV7-8 and TRBJ2-2, is GAGVSQSPRYKVAKRGQDVALRCDPISGHVSLFWYQQALGQGPEFLTYFQNEAQLDKSGLPSDRFFAERPEGSVSTLKIQRTQQEDSAVYLCASSQDSNTGELFFGEGSRLTVL.